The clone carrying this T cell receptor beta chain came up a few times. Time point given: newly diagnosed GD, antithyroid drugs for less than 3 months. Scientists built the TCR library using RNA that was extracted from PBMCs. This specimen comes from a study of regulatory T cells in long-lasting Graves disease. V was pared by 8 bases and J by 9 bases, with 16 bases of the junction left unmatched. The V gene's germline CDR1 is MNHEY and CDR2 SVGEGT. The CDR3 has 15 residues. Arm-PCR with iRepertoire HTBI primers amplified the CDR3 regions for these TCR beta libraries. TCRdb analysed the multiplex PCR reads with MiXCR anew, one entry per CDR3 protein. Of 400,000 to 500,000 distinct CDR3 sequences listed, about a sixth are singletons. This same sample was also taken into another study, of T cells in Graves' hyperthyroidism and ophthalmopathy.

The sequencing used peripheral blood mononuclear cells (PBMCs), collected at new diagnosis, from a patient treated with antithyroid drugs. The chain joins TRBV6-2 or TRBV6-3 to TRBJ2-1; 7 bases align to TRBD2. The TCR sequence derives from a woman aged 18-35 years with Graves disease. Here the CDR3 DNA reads TGTGCCAGCTCGTATTGGGGACTACATGAGGGTGAGCAGTTCTTC. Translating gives CASSYWGLHEGEQFF.